This entry describes one TCR beta chain. Its antigen is undetermined. Combining a sample-barcoded 5' primer with a J-beta primer mix, a second PCR ran for roughly 7 to 12 cycles. TCRdb independently ran MiXCR on the 5' RACE reads; one entry per CDR3 protein. The profile shows 800,000 to 950,000 distinct CDR3 sequences, under 35% of them singletons. This sample is part of a study of blood T cells in healthy people across ages. The CDR3 runs 13 residues. Germline CDR1 reads SGHTA; CDR2 reads FQGNSA. Study results and limitations: Older individuals had lower TCR beta diversity per million T cells (the decline was roughly linear).

This same sample was also part of a study on T cells of mothers and their children.

Sequenced sample: blood. This rearrangement joins TRBV7-2 to TRBJ2-4, with D uncertain. The last part of the DNA fits TRBJ2-7 better; the J call may be wrong. This sequence was found in a woman aged 40 to 50 in good health. The CDR3 sequence is CASSLRPLHEQYF. CDR3 in DNA: TGTGCCAGCAGTCTAAGACCACTGCACGAGCAGTACTTC.